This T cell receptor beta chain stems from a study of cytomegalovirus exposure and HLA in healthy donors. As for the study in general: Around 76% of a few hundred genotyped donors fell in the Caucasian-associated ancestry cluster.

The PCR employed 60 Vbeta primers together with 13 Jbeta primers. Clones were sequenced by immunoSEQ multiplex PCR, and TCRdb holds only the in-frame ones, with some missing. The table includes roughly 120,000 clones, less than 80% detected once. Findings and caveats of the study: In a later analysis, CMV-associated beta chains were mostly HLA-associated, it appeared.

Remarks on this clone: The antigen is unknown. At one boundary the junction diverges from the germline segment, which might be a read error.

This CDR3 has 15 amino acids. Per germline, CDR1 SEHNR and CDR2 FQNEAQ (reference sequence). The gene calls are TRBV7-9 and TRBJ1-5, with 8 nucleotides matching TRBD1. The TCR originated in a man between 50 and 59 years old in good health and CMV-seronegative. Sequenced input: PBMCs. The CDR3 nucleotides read TGTTCCAGCAGCCCCGCGACAGGGGGCAATCAGCCCCAGCATTTT. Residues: CSSSPATGGNQPQHF.